This T cell receptor (beta chain) was recorded in a study of T cell responses to AZD1222 COVID-19 vaccine. Whole-study results and caveats: Nearly half of spike-specific TCRs reportedly go after variant regions that carry no mutations.

Only a few counts were recorded for this clone. What it recognizes is unknown. Using immunoSEQ multiplex PCR, the repertoire was profiled, and TCRdb retains in-frame clones only, with some absent. The sample has roughly 120,000 clones, 70% to 90% seen once. The sequence derives from an adult in good health. The specimen comprised peripheral blood, sampled on day 0 of AZD1222 vaccination.

The CDR3 DNA reads as TGTGCCAGCAGCTTAGTTGGGGGAGCTAATGAAAAACTGTTTTTT. It yields the protein CASSLVGGANEKLFF. J is TRBJ1-4 and V is TRBV7-9, with a tentative D call TRBD1 (5 bases). The CDR3 has 15 residues. The germline gives CDR1 SEHNR, CDR2 FQNEAQ (reference sequence). The V end lost 1 base, the J end lost 3 bases, and 9 bases lay between the germline ends.